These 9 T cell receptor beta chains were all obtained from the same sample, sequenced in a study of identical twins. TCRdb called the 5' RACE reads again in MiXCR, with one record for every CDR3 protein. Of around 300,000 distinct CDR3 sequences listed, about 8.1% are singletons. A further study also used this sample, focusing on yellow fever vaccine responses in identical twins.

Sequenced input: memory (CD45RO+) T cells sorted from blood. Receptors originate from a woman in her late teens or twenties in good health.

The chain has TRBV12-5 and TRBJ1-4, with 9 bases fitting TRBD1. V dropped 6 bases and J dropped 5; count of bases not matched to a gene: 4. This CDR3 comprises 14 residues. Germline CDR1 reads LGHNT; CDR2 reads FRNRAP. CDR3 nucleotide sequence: TGTGCTAGTGGCTTCGGGACAGGGAATGAAAAACTGTTTTTT. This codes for CASGFGTGNEKLFF.

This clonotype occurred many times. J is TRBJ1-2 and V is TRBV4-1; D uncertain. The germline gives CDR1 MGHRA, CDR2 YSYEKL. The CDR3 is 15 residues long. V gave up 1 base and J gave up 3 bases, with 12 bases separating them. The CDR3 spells CASSQVLKTDYGYTF. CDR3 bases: TGCGCCAGCAGCCAAGTCCTTAAGACGGACTATGGCTACACCTTC.

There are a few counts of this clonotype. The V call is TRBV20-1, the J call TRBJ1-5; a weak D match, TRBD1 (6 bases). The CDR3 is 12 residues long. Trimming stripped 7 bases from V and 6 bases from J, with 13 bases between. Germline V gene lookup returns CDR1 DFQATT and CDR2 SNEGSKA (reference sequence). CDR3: CSVHRAGQPQHF. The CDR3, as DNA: TGCAGTGTACACAGGGCGGGTCAGCCCCAGCATTTT.

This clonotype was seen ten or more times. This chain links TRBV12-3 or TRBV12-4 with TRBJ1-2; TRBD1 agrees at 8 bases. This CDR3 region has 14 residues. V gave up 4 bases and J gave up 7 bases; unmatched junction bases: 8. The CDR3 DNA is TGTGCCAGCAGTTCCCCATCAGGGGGCGTTGGCTACACCTTC. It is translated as CASSSPSGGVGYTF.

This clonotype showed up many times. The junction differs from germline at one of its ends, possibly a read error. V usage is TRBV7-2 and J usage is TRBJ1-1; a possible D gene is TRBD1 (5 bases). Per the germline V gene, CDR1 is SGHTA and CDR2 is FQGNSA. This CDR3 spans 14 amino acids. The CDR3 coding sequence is TGTGCCAGCAGGTTAGGGGTTCAGGGCACTGAAGCTTTCTTT. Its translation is CASRLGVQGTEAFF.

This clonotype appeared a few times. The CDR3: CASSGSGSGGETQYF. CDR3 DNA: TGTGCCAGCAGCGGCAGCGGGAGCGGTGGAGAGACCCAGTACTTC. The chain uses TRBV2 and TRBJ2-5; 8 bases line up with TRBD2. CDR3 length: 15 amino acids. Germline V gene lookup returns CDR1 SNHLY and CDR2 FYNNEI. With V trimmed by 6 bases and J by 4 bases, 10 bases remained unmatched.

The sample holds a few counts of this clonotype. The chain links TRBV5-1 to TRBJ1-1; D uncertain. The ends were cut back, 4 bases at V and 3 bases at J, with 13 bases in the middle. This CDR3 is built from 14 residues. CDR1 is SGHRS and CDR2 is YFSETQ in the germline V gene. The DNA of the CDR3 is TGCGCCAGCAGCAACGCATCTCGGCACACTGAAGCTTTCTTT. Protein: CASSNASRHTEAFF.

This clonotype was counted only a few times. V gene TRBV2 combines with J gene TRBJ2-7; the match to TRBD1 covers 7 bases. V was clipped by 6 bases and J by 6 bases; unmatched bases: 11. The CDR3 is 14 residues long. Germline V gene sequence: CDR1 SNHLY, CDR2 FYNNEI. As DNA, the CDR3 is TGTGCCAGCAGACCCAGGGGGATAGCTCTCGAGCAGTACGTC. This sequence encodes CASRPRGIALEQYV.

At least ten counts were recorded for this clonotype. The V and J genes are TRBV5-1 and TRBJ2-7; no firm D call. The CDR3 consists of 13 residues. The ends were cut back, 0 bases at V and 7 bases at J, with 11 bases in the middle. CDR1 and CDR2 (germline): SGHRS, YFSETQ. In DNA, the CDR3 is TGCGCCAGCAGCTTGGCAGGCCGGAGTGAGCAGTACTTC. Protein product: CASSLAGRSEQYF.